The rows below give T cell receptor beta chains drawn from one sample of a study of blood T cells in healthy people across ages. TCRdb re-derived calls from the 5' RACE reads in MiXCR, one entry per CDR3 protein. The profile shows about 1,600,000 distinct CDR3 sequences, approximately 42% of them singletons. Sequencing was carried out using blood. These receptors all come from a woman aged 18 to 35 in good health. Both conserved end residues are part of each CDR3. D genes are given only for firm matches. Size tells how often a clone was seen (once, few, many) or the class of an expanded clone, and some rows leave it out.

DNA: TGCAGTGCTAGAAGGGACAGTCCCCAGCGGGGTGAAAAACTGTTTTTT; CDR3: CSARRDSPQRGEKLFF; size: -; D: TRBD1; J: TRBJ1-4; V: TRBV20-1
DNA: TGTGCCAGCAGTTACTCGAGGTCCCCCCACTCCTACAATGAGCAGTTCTTC; CDR3: CASSYSRSPHSYNEQFF; size: -; D: -; J: TRBJ2-1; V: TRBV6-5
DNA: TGTGCCAGCAGTTTTCCAGGTGCAGGGTCGAAAGGCTACACCTTC; CDR3: CASSFPGAGSKGYTF; size: few; D: -; J: TRBJ1-2; V: TRBV6-5
DNA: TGCAGCGTACTGCAATCCTCTGGGGCCAACGTCCTGACTTTC; CDR3: CSVLQSSGANVLTF; size: many; D: -; J: TRBJ2-6; V: TRBV29-1
DNA: TGTGCCAGCAGCTCAACGGGGGCGGATGGCACTGAAGCTTTCTTT; CDR3: CASSSTGADGTEAFF; size: -; D: -; J: TRBJ1-1; V: TRBV11-2
DNA: TGTGCTAGTGGTTTGGTAAGGGGGATTTTCTATGGCTACACCTTC; CDR3: CASGLVRGIFYGYTF; size: -; D: -; J: TRBJ1-2; V: TRBV12-5
DNA: TGCGCCAGCAGCCATGTCGGGGACACCAAAAACATTCAGTACTTC; CDR3: CASSHVGDTKNIQYF; size: few; D: -; J: TRBJ2-4; V: TRBV4-1
DNA: TGCAGCGTCCAAGGGGACAGGGACTACGAGCAGTACTTC; CDR3: CSVQGDRDYEQYF; size: -; D: TRBD1; J: TRBJ2-7; V: TRBV29-1
DNA: TGTGCCAGCAGCCAAGCCCTTGAAGCTTTCTTT; CDR3: CASSQALEAFF; size: few; D: -; J: TRBJ1-1; V: TRBV3-1
DNA: TGCAGTCTCCTCGCCGGCACCGGGGAGCTGTTTTTT; CDR3: CSLLAGTGELFF; size: -; D: -; J: TRBJ2-2; V: TRBV20-1
DNA: TGTGCCAGCAGTCAGGGACTAGCGGGAGGGCGAACAGATACGCAGTATTTT; CDR3: CASSQGLAGGRTDTQYF; size: few; D: TRBD2; J: TRBJ2-3; V: TRBV12-3/TRBV12-4
DNA: TGTGCCATCAGTGAGAGCAGGTCCACTGAAGCTTTCTTT; CDR3: CAISESRSTEAFF; size: -; D: -; J: TRBJ1-1; V: TRBV10-3
DNA: TGTGCCAGCAGCACCTACAGGGGTGCAAATTACGAGCAGTACTTC; CDR3: CASSTYRGANYEQYF; size: -; D: TRBD1; J: TRBJ2-7; V: TRBV7-2
DNA: TGTGCCATCAGTGAGTCCCTGACAGATACGCAGTATTTT; CDR3: CAISESLTDTQYF; size: -; D: -; J: TRBJ2-3; V: TRBV10-3
DNA: TGTGCCAGCAGCCAACGGGGGGGACACGGGACAATGGACCAGCCCCAGCATTTT; CDR3: CASSQRGGHGTMDQPQHF; size: once; D: -; J: TRBJ1-5; V: TRBV3-1
DNA: TGTGCCAGCAGAGAGCTAGCCAAAAACATTCAGTACTTC; CDR3: CASRELAKNIQYF; size: -; D: -; J: TRBJ2-4; V: TRBV2
DNA: TGTGCCAGCAGCGGGAGCGGGAGCCCCTACAATGAGCAGTTCTTC; CDR3: CASSGSGSPYNEQFF; size: -; D: TRBD2; J: TRBJ2-1; V: TRBV7-9
DNA: TGTGCCAGCAGCCAAGACCTGAGCGGGGGAGGCTACGAGCGGTACTTC; CDR3: CASSQDLSGGGYERYF; size: -; D: TRBD2; J: TRBJ2-7; V: TRBV4-2
DNA: TGTGCCAGCAGCCAGACTGCGGTAGGCACAGATACGCAGTATTTT; CDR3: CASSQTAVGTDTQYF; size: -; D: -; J: TRBJ2-3; V: TRBV7-9
DNA: TGCAGCGTTGCAGGGACGACCTACGAGCAGTACTTC; CDR3: CSVAGTTYEQYF; size: few; D: -; J: TRBJ2-7; V: TRBV29-1
DNA: TGTGCCAGCAGCTTGTGGGACAGGGGCGCCGGGGAGCTGTTTTTT; CDR3: CASSLWDRGAGELFF; size: -; D: TRBD1; J: TRBJ2-2; V: TRBV5-6
DNA: TGTGCCATAATCTTCGGGACTACCTACCCAGGGGACGAGCAGTACTTC; CDR3: CAIIFGTTYPGDEQYF; size: -; D: -; J: TRBJ2-7; V: TRBV7-2
DNA: TGTGCCAGCAGTTACTCAGGCCAGCCTACCAGATGGGGGCAGTACTTC; CDR3: CASSYSGQPTRWGQYF; size: few; D: -; J: TRBJ2-5; V: TRBV6-5
DNA: TGTGCCAGCAGTTACCCAGGGACTAGCGGTTACAATGAGCAGTACTTC; CDR3: CASSYPGTSGYNEQYF; size: -; D: TRBD2; J: TRBJ2-5; V: TRBV6-6
DNA: TGTGCCAGCAGCCCCACCGGGACCCCGACCTACGAGCAGTACTTC; CDR3: CASSPTGTPTYEQYF; size: -; D: -; J: TRBJ2-7; V: TRBV9
DNA: TGCGCCAACAGTATCGACGGGGGTAACTATGGCTACACCTTC; CDR3: CANSIDGGNYGYTF; size: -; D: -; J: TRBJ1-2; V: TRBV5-1
DNA: TGCAGTGCTAGAGCCCCAGGGGAGGTGCAGCCCCAGCATTTT; CDR3: CSARAPGEVQPQHF; size: -; D: -; J: TRBJ1-5; V: TRBV20-1
DNA: TGCGCCAGCAGCTTGTCGATCGGACAGGCCAATTCCTACGAGCAGTACTTC; CDR3: CASSLSIGQANSYEQYF; size: few; D: TRBD1; J: TRBJ2-7; V: TRBV5-1
DNA: TGTGCCAGCAGTTTAGTAGTAGGTCGGGCCAACGTCCTGACTTTC; CDR3: CASSLVVGRANVLTF; size: few; D: -; J: TRBJ2-6; V: TRBV12-3/TRBV12-4
DNA: TGCAGTGCTAGCGACACAGGGGAAGAGACCCAGTACTTC; CDR3: CSASDTGEETQYF; size: -; D: TRBD1; J: TRBJ2-5; V: TRBV20-1
DNA: TGTGCCAGCGTCTGGGGGAACACTGAAGCTTTCTTT; CDR3: CASVWGNTEAFF; size: -; D: -; J: TRBJ1-1; V: TRBV12-3/TRBV12-4